This T cell receptor beta chain was identified in a study of cytomegalovirus exposure and HLA in healthy donors. A multiplex PCR was run with 60 Vbeta primers and 13 Jbeta primers. Sequencing was performed with immunoSEQ multiplex PCR; in TCRdb, only in-frame clones are kept and a portion is missing. The sample has 140,000 or so clones, around 80% seen once. The V gene end was trimmed by 2 bases and the J gene end by 4 bases; junction bases not matched to a gene: 2. CDR1 and CDR2 (germline): SGDLS, YYNGEE. This CDR3 is built from 13 residues. This chain uses TRBV9 with TRBJ2-7; 8 nucleotides match TRBD1. Sequenced sample: PBMCs. This clonotype was sampled from a boy aged 2 to 9 in good health and CMV-seronegative. CDR3 loop: CASSVRDRYEQYF. The CDR3, as DNA: TGTGCCAGCAGCGTTCGGGACAGGTACGAGCAGTACTTC.